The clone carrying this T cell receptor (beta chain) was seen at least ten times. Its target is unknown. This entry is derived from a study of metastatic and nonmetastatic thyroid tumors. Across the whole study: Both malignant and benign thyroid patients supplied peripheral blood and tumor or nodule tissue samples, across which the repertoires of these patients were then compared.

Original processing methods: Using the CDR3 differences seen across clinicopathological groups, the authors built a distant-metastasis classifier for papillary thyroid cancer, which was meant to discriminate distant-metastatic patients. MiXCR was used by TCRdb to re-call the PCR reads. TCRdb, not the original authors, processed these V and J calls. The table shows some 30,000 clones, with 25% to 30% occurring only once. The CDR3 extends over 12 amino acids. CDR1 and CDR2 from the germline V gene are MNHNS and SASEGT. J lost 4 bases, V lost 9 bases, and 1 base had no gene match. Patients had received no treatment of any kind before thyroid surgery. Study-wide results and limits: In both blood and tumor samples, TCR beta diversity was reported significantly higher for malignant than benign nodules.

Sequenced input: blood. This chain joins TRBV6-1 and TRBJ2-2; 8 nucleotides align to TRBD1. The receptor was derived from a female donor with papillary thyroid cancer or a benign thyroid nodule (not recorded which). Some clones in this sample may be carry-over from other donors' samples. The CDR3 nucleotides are TGTGCCAGTACAGGGGGCACCGGGGAGCTGTTTTTT. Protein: CASTGGTGELFF.